This T cell receptor beta chain was documented in a study of read filtering for tumor transcriptome and immune sequencing. Study-level background: Mean patient age was roughly 70 years, range about 45 to 85; 16 to 20 male, around 15 female. Transcriptome libraries were built from DNase-treated RNA. General study points: Single-read clonotypes: roughly 81% of IR-seq clonotypes (about 4% of reads), about 70% of RNA-seq clonotypes (under 50% of reads). Dropping single-read clonotypes raised IR-seq and RNA-seq shared-clonotype correlation.

This CDR3 spans 16 amino acids. Trimming took 2 bases from V and 5 from J, leaving 17 bases between them. Germline V CDR1 and CDR2: SNHLY, FYNNEI. Molecular barcoded adaptors covering alpha/delta and beta/gamma chains were used on around 370 ng RNA. Via MiXCR, TCRdb re-called the reads, giving one row per CDR3 protein. The sample lists fewer than 30,000 distinct CDR3 sequences; approximately 14% were seen once. This clonotype was seen at least ten times. What it recognizes is unknown. The chain combines TRBV2 with TRBJ2-3; D is undetermined. Material for sequencing was a population of CD138-negative cells sorted from bone marrow. This clonotype originated in a donor aged 40 or older with multiple myeloma. CDR3 sequence: CASSEIHPLGGDTQYF. In nucleotides, the CDR3 is TGTGCCAGCAGTGAAATTCACCCCTTGGGTGGAGATACGCAGTATTTT.